Here is one TCR beta chain with its context. Cohort 3 donors were reported recovered after two negative PCRs, clearance, or symptom resolution. The V gene end was trimmed by 3 bases and the J gene end by 0 bases; junction bases not matched to a gene: 5. The germline V gene encodes CDR1 KGHSH and CDR2 LQKENI. The CDR3 is 16 amino acids. This sample stems from a study of blood T cell repertoires in COVID-19. In the study overall: From the United States, Italy and Spain came samples of acute and convalescent COVID-19.

This table comes from immunoSEQ multiplex PCR, and its TCRdb copy is limited to in-frame clones, with some not included. The sample shows approximately 300,000 clones, under 95% of them seen only once. V and J are TRBV18 and TRBJ2-3; 8 bases are a match to TRBD2. The sequence derives from a woman aged 25 to 45 who had recovered from COVID-19. Material for sequencing was PBMCs or T cells enriched from blood (not recorded which). CDR3 bases: TGTGCCAGCTCACCCTTAGCGGGGCCTAGCACAGATACGCAGTATTTT. Encoded protein: CASSPLAGPSTDTQYF. The full variable domain, in which reference TRBV18 and TRBJ2-3 provide the parts outside the CDR3, is NAGVMQNPRHLVRRRGQEARLRCSPMKGHSHVYWYRQLPEEGLKFMVYLQKENIIDESGMPKERFSAEFPKEGPSILRIQQVVRGDSAAYFCASSPLAGPSTDTQYFGPGTRLTVL.